A single sample is the source of the 18 T cell receptor beta chains below, sequenced in a study of T cell responses to AZD1222 COVID-19 vaccine. Data came from immunoSEQ multiplex PCR; TCRdb stores just in-frame clones and leaves some out. The table has tens of thousands of clones, 89% seen once; the top ten hold 14%. Sequenced material: peripheral blood, taken 28 days after the second AZD1222 dose. Receptors were obtained from an adult who received the AZD1222 COVID-19 vaccine.

This chain uses TRBV27 with TRBJ2-1; 10 positions agree with TRBD2. Germline CDR1 reads MNHEY; CDR2 reads SMNVEV (reference sequence). The ends lost 4 bases at V and 9 bases at J; junction bases unmatched: 9. The CDR3 runs 15 residues. CDR3 in amino acids: CASSWLAGVGFEQFF. The CDR3 nucleotides read TGTGCCAGCAGTTGGCTAGCGGGAGTAGGTTTTGAGCAGTTCTTC.

This sequence joins TRBV2 and TRBJ2-3, with D perhaps matching TRBD2 (5 bases). The CDR3 is made up of 13 amino acids. The ends were cut back, 10 bases at V and 2 bases at J, with 13 bases in the middle. The germline V gene has CDR1 SNHLY and CDR2 FYNNEI. CDR3: CATQGGFTDTQYF. The CDR3 DNA reads as TGTGCCACCCAAGGAGGATTCACAGATACGCAGTATTTT. Combining the CDR3 with reference TRBV2 and TRBJ2-3 gives the whole variable domain EPEVTQTPSHQVTQMGQEVILRCVPISNHLYFYWYRQILGQKVEFLVSFYNNEISEKSEIFDDQFSVERPDGSNFTLKIRSTKLEDSAMYFCATQGGFTDTQYFGPGTRLTVL.

This clone was seen just once. The chain is built from TRBV5-1 and TRBJ2-7, with a possible D match to TRBD2 (6 bases). The CDR3 is made up of 14 amino acids. The germline V gene encodes CDR1 SGHRS and CDR2 YFSETQ. V lost 5 bases, J lost 4 bases, and 16 bases lay in between. CDR3 nucleotides: TGCGCCAGCAGGGGGACTCAGGGTGAATACGAGCAGTACTTC. Protein: CASRGTQGEYEQYF.

J is TRBJ2-7 and V is TRBV5-1; TRBD2 matches 13 bases. The CDR3 covers 19 residues. Losses at the gene ends were 4 bases for V and 4 bases for J; bases not matched to a gene: 17. The germline V gene encodes CDR1 SGHRS and CDR2 YFSETQ. In DNA, the CDR3 is TGCGCCAGCAGCCCGGAAGGCACCTGGACTAGCGGGAGTACGTACGAGCAGTACTTC. This encodes CASSPEGTWTSGSTYEQYF.

The genes are TRBV7-9 and TRBJ2-5; D ambiguous. The CDR3 contains 12 residues. The germline CDR1 and CDR2 sequences are SEHNR and FQNEAQ (reference sequence). V shed 4 bases and J shed 5 bases, with 8 bases lying between them. CDR3 protein: CASSSISETQYF. The CDR3 DNA reads as TGTGCCAGCAGCTCCATATCGGAGACCCAGTACTTC. Based on the CDR3 plus reference TRBV7-9 and TRBJ2-5, the full variable domain is DTGVSQNPRHKITKRGQNVTFRCDPISEHNRLYWYRQTLGQGPEFLTYFQNEAQLEKSRLLSDRFSAERPKGSFSTLEIQRTEQGDSAMYLCASSSISETQYFGPGTRLLVL.

The V and J genes are TRBV4-1 and TRBJ2-7, with no clear D. This CDR3 is built from 14 residues. Germline V gives CDR1 MGHRA, CDR2 YSYEKL. Trimming shortened V by 4 bases and J by 0 bases, and 10 bases separated the two germline ends. The CDR3 protein is CASSLPARSYEQYF. The CDR3 DNA sequence: TGCGCCAGCAGCCTACCCGCGCGCTCCTACGAGCAGTACTTC.

V and J are TRBV2 and TRBJ2-3; 9 bases are a match to TRBD1. V trimming: 10 bases; J trimming: 5 bases; junction bases outside the gene matches: 7. CDR3 length equals 13 residues. CDR1 is SNHLY and CDR2 is FYNNEI in the germline V gene. This chain's CDR3 is CATTGGIGDTQYF. The CDR3 DNA reads TGTGCCACCACAGGGGGCATAGGAGATACGCAGTATTTT.

This chain links TRBV6-1 with TRBJ1-4, with D unresolved. Germline CDR1 reads MNHNS; CDR2 reads SASEGT. V dropped 3 bases and J dropped 5 bases, with 10 bases sitting between them. CDR3 length: 14 amino acids. For the CDR3, the DNA is TGTGCCAGCAGTGACAGGCGAACAAATGAAAAACTGTTTTTT. This encodes CASSDRRTNEKLFF.

The CDR3 here is CASSVQGGLAGEQFF. In DNA, the CDR3 is TGTGCCAGCAGCGTCCAGGGAGGACTAGCTGGTGAGCAGTTCTTC. The chain links TRBV9 to TRBJ2-1; TRBD2 matches at 8 bases. This CDR3 comprises 15 residues. Germline V lookup: CDR1 SGDLS, CDR2 YYNGEE. Unmatched junction bases numbered 10, after V lost 2 bases and J lost 9 bases.

This clone was counted a single time. The chain joins TRBV14 to TRBJ2-3; 12 bases line up with TRBD2. The junction had 9 bases not matched to a gene; V was cut back by 0 bases and J by 2 bases. There are 19 residues in the CDR3. Germline V CDR1 and CDR2: SGHDN, FVKESK. CDR3 DNA sequence: TGTGCCAGCAGCCAAGATACCCCTCTAGCGGGAGGGCACACAGATACGCAGTATTTT. Protein sequence: CASSQDTPLAGGHTDTQYF.

The chain is built from TRBV6-2 or TRBV6-3 and TRBJ2-6; D is tentatively TRBD1 or TRBD2 (5 bases each). Germline V gives CDR1 MNHEY, CDR2 SVGEGT. The CDR3 sequence is 15 residues long. Trimming cost V 6 bases and J 2 bases, with 11 bases left between them. The CDR3 DNA follows: TGTGCCAGCAGCTCCGGGACGGCTGGGGCCAACGTCCTGACTTTC. Protein product: CASSSGTAGANVLTF.

This chain connects TRBV19 to TRBJ1-2; TRBD1 might be the D (6 bases). In germline, CDR1 is LNHDA, CDR2 SQIVND (reference sequence). Trimming removed 10 bases at V and 9 bases at J, with 18 bases between. This CDR3 spans 12 amino acids. CDR3 in DNA: TGTGCCACCTCGCCGGGGGCCGGGAGCTACACCTTC. This translates into CATSPGAGSYTF. Full variable domain (missing parts from reference TRBV19 and TRBJ1-2): DGGITQSPKYLFRKEGQNVTLSCEQNLNHDAMYWYRQDPGQGLRLIYYSQIVNDFQKGDIAEGYSVSREKKESFPLTVTSAQKNPTAFYLCATSPGAGSYTFGSGTRLTVV.

The V and J genes are TRBV19 and TRBJ2-1; no definite D call. Germline V lookup: CDR1 LNHDA, CDR2 SQIVND (reference sequence). V lost 5 bases, J lost 12 bases, and 14 bases lay in between. The CDR3 runs to 12 residues. This CDR3 is CASSPGGSGQFF. The CDR3, as DNA: TGTGCCAGTAGTCCTGGCGGCTCCGGGCAGTTCTTC.

The V call is TRBV11-2, the J call TRBJ1-1; D not resolved. The germline V gene encodes CDR1 SGHAT and CDR2 FQNNGV. The length of the CDR3 is 12 residues. V dropped 7 bases and J dropped 2 bases, with 8 bases sitting between them. CDR3 in amino acids: CASNLQNTEAFF. CDR3 sequence (DNA): TGTGCCAGCAACTTGCAAAACACTGAAGCTTTCTTT.

V and J are TRBV7-9 and TRBJ2-3; 15 bases fit TRBD2. This CDR3 has 16 amino acids. The trim removed 4 bases at V and 6 bases at J, leaving 5 bases unmatched. From germline, CDR1 is SEHNR and CDR2 FQNEAQ (reference sequence). This CDR3 is CASSSGLAGGSDTQYF. The DNA for the CDR3 is TGTGCCAGCAGCTCGGGACTAGCGGGAGGATCCGATACGCAGTATTTT.

The chain joins TRBV6-5 to TRBJ2-1; the D gene could be TRBD1 or TRBD2 (5 bases each). Trimming cost V 5 bases and J 15 bases, with 23 bases left between them. The CDR3 length is 14 residues. CDR1 is MNHEY, CDR2 SVGAGI, per germline. CDR3 coding DNA: TGTGCCAGCAGTACTGACTGGGACGGCCCCAGCAGGTTCTTC. Translating it yields CASSTDWDGPSRFF.

The chain employs TRBV19 and TRBJ2-5; D possibly corresponds to TRBD2 (6 bases). The V gene lost 3 bases and the J gene lost 7 bases, with 6 bases spanning the gap. Per the germline V gene, CDR1 is LNHDA and CDR2 is SQIVND (reference sequence). CDR3 length: 11 residues. The chain's CDR3 is CASSMGGTQYF. The CDR3 coding sequence is TGTGCCAGTAGTATGGGAGGGACCCAGTACTTC.

The rearrangement joins TRBV2 to TRBJ1-6, with a possible D match to TRBD1 (6 bases). This CDR3 is 15 amino acids long. Trimming took 3 bases from V and 5 from J, leaving 11 bases between them. The V gene's germline CDR1 is SNHLY and CDR2 FYNNEI. CDR3 residues: CASSEGQPNNSPLHF. The DNA for the CDR3 is TGTGCCAGCAGTGAGGGACAACCGAATAATTCACCCCTCCACTTT.